Following are 26 T cell receptor beta chains from one sample sequenced in a study of CD8 T cells in ankylosing spondylitis. Notes on the study in general: Ankylosing spondylitis blood seemed to carry a telltale TCR beta motif made of about 8 highly homologous variants.

TCRdb reanalysed the 5' RACE reads using MiXCR and keeps one entry per CDR3 protein. This sample has fewer than 450,000 distinct CDR3 sequences, with roughly 15% found just once. Their target antigens are unknown. The sample consisted of blood, either unsorted or a sorted T cell fraction (not recorded which). The receptors derive from a male donor with ankylosing spondylitis.

The chain carries TRBV9 and TRBJ2-5; D possibly corresponds to TRBD1 (7 bases). This CDR3 comprises 15 residues. Between the trimmed V and J ends, which lost 4 bases and 4 bases, there was a span of 17 bases. Germline CDR1 and CDR2: SGDLS and YYNGEE. The CDR3 nucleotides are TGTGCCAGCAGCCCATTCGGGCAGGGGGGAGAGACCCAGTACTTC. This translates into CASSPFGQGGETQYF.

The sample holds a few counts of this clonotype. V and J are TRBV18 and TRBJ1-2; 7 bases line up with TRBD1. Unmatched junction bases numbered 8, after V lost 6 bases and J lost 7 bases. The germline V gene has CDR1 KGHSH and CDR2 LQKENI. The CDR3 has 13 amino acids. This CDR3 is CASSGTERSGYTF. CDR3 DNA: TGTGCCAGCTCCGGGACAGAAAGGAGTGGCTACACCTTC.

This clonotype was seen once. V and J are TRBV20-1 and TRBJ2-7; 9 bases are shared with TRBD1. The J call is uncertain, as TRBJ2-1 better fits the DNA end. The V gene's germline CDR1 is DFQATT and CDR2 SNEGSKA (reference sequence). CDR3 size: 17 residues. This chain's CDR3 is CSASLGGTGTYPYEQFF. The CDR3 DNA sequence: TGCAGTGCTTCTCTCGGCGGGACAGGGACCTATCCCTACGAGCAGTTCTTC.

Only a few counts were recorded for this clonotype. The gene calls are TRBV20-1 and TRBJ1-2, with D uncertain. V lost 3 bases, J lost 2 bases, and 13 bases lay in between. Germline loops: CDR1 DFQATT, CDR2 SNEGSKA (reference sequence). The CDR3 totals 14 residues. The chain's CDR3 is CSARTLSSNYGYTF. CDR3 DNA sequence: TGCAGTGCTAGGACCTTATCTAGCAACTATGGCTACACCTTC.

This chain joins TRBV6-1 and TRBJ2-5, with TRBD1 matching over 8 bases. CDR1 and CDR2 from the germline V gene are MNHNS and SASEGT. The trim removed 7 bases at V and 5 bases at J, leaving 9 bases unmatched. The CDR3 length is 14 residues. The CDR3 DNA reads as TGTGCCAGCACCGGACAGGGCGGTCCGGAGACCCAGTACTTC. Protein product: CASTGQGGPETQYF.

At least ten counts were recorded for this clonotype. V and J are TRBV3-1 and TRBJ2-5; D uncertain. Trimming removed 1 base at V and 5 bases at J, with 5 bases between. CDR1 and CDR2 from the germline V gene are LGHDT and YNNKEL (reference sequence). This CDR3 comprises 12 residues. The CDR3 nucleotides are TGTGCCAGCAGCCAAGTCCAGGAGACCCAGTACTTC. Translated, it gives CASSQVQETQYF.

The gene calls are TRBV2 and TRBJ1-2; D is ambiguous. Trimming stripped 7 bases from V and 4 bases from J, with 10 bases between. Germline CDR1 and CDR2: SNHLY and FYNNEI. The CDR3 has 12 amino acids. The CDR3 loop reads CASTQGSYGYTF. In nucleotides, the CDR3 is TGTGCCAGCACCCAAGGTTCCTATGGCTACACCTTC.

This clonotype was observed many times. The V call is TRBV29-1, the J call TRBJ1-1; D is unclear. The CDR3 contains 16 residues. Trimming removed 5 bases from V and 1 base from J, with 20 bases in between. Germline lookup yields CDR1 SQVTM and CDR2 ANQGSEA. This CDR3 is CSVRLWGREGNTEAFF. CDR3 nucleotide sequence: TGCAGCGTTAGACTCTGGGGAAGGGAAGGGAACACTGAAGCTTTCTTT.

The table lists this clonotype with a few counts. V gene TRBV29-1 combines with J gene TRBJ2-3; maybe TRBD1 (6 bases). Trimming removed 4 bases from V and 5 bases from J, with 16 bases in between. The CDR3 totals 14 residues. CDR1 and CDR2 (germline): SQVTM, ANQGSEA. CDR3 DNA sequence: TGCAGCGTTGCTTCTGGGACAACCGGAGATACGCAGTATTTT. This encodes CSVASGTTGDTQYF.

The gene calls are TRBV30 and TRBJ1-1; 7 bases fit TRBD1. CDR1 GTSNPN and CDR2 SVGIG come from the germline V gene (reference sequence). This CDR3 is built from 16 residues. With 1 base clipped from V and 0 bases from J, the junction kept 8 bases outside the gene matches. The CDR3 spells CAWSGRDRLMNTEAFF. DNA for the CDR3: TGTGCCTGGAGTGGGCGGGACAGACTTATGAACACTGAAGCTTTCTTT.

This clonotype was recorded at least ten times. This rearrangement joins TRBV2 to TRBJ2-1; 7 positions match TRBD1. Germline-derived CDR1 and CDR2 are SNHLY and FYNNEI. V dropped 6 bases and J dropped 0; count of bases not matched to a gene: 8. CDR3 length: 16 residues. The CDR3 nucleotides are TGTGCCAGCAGGCCAGACAGGGCCAGCTCCTACAATGAGCAGTTCTTC. This translates into CASRPDRASSYNEQFF.

This clonotype turned up a few times. In DNA form, the CDR3 reads TGTGCCAGCAGTGACTACCTGCGGCTGGCTCCGCTAGAGCAGTACTTC. Translation gives CASSDYLRLAPLEQYF. V usage is TRBV6-4 and J usage is TRBJ2-7, with no clear D. CDR1 and CDR2 from the germline V gene are MRHNA and SNTAGT. V shed 1 base and J shed 7 bases, with 20 bases lying between them. This CDR3 is 16 amino acids long.

The chain links TRBV2 to TRBJ2-3; 12 nucleotides line up with TRBD2. The CDR3 is 15 amino acids. CDR1 and CDR2 from the germline V gene are SNHLY and FYNNEI. The V and J ends lost 8 bases and 4 bases, in that order; junction bases with no gene match: 7. The CDR3 DNA reads as TGTGCCAGCCAAGCTGGACTAGCGGGGTCAGATACGCAGTATTTT. It encodes CASQAGLAGSDTQYF. The full variable domain, completed using reference TRBV2 and TRBJ2-3, is EPEVTQTPSHQVTQMGQEVILRCVPISNHLYFYWYRQILGQKVEFLVSFYNNEISEKSEIFDDQFSVERPDGSNFTLKIRSTKLEDSAMYFCASQAGLAGSDTQYFGPGTRLTVL.

This clonotype was detected ten times or more. The chain is built from TRBV10-3 and TRBJ2-1; weak D call: TRBD1 (6 bases). In germline, CDR1 is ENHRY, CDR2 SYGVKD. Trimming removed 6 bases from V and 3 bases from J, with 12 bases in between. The CDR3 spans 14 residues. The CDR3 protein is CAISPGQSYNEQFF. CDR3 in DNA: TGTGCCATCAGCCCCGGACAGAGCTACAATGAGCAGTTCTTC.

This clonotype was counted between two and nine times. The chain recombines TRBV6-5 with TRBJ2-3; 9 bases line up with TRBD2. The CDR3 spans 17 residues. CDR1 MNHEY and CDR2 SVGAGI come from the germline V gene. V was clipped by 0 bases and J by 4 bases; unmatched bases: 8. CDR3 in amino acids: CASSYSPGLAGADTQYF. Written as DNA, the CDR3 is TGTGCCAGCAGTTACTCACCGGGACTAGCAGGGGCAGATACGCAGTATTTT.

This clonotype was seen many times. This chain uses TRBV5-1 with TRBJ2-1; TRBD1 is a possible D gene (5 bases). The V and J ends lost 3 bases and 6 bases respectively, with 7 bases between them. Looked up from germline, CDR1 is SGHRS and CDR2 is YFSETQ. This CDR3 has 12 amino acids. The CDR3 spells CASSSQGNEQFF. DNA of the CDR3: TGCGCCAGCAGCTCTCAGGGCAATGAGCAGTTCTTC.

This clonotype came up a few times. This chain links TRBV5-1 with TRBJ2-4; 9 nucleotides line up with TRBD1. Looked up from germline, CDR1 is SGHRS and CDR2 is YFSETQ. V lost 4 bases, J lost 5 bases, and 7 bases stayed unmatched. The CDR3 is 15 residues long. DNA for the CDR3: TGCGCCAGCAGCGTGACTACAGGGGGCGAAAACATTCAGTACTTC. Translating gives CASSVTTGGENIQYF.

This clonotype was seen more than once but under ten times. The chain is built from TRBV25-1 and TRBJ1-5; D not certain. Trimming stripped 3 bases from V and 12 bases from J, with 15 bases between. Per the germline V gene, CDR1 is MGHDK and CDR2 is SYGVNS. This CDR3 contains 13 residues. The chain's CDR3 is CASSEAGRGGQHF. CDR3 in DNA: TGTGCCAGCAGTGAGGCCGGCCGGGGAGGCCAGCATTTT. Using reference TRBV25-1 and TRBJ1-5 for the parts outside the CDR3, the full variable domain is EADIYQTPRYLVIGTGKKITLECSQTMGHDKMYWYQQDPGMELHLIHYSYGVNSTEKGDLSSESTVSRIRTEHFPLTLESARPSHTSQYLCASSEAGRGGQHFGDGTRLSIL.

The chain employs TRBV20-1 and TRBJ1-6; TRBD1 agrees at 8 bases. Germline CDR1 DFQATT, CDR2 SNEGSKA (reference sequence). V lost 0 bases and J lost 1; bases outside the gene matches: 11. This CDR3 comprises 19 residues. CDR3 in amino acids: CSARDQQQGVASYNSPLHF. DNA for the CDR3: TGCAGTGCTAGAGATCAGCAACAGGGGGTAGCTTCCTATAATTCACCCCTCCACTTT.

This clonotype was seen repeatedly, ten times or more. The chain combines TRBV4-3 with TRBJ2-1, with 7 bases fitting TRBD2. CDR1 is LGHNA and CDR2 is YSLEER in the germline V gene. The CDR3 sequence is 16 residues long. V shed 0 bases, J shed 1 base, and the junction held 3 bases outside the gene matches. CDR3 in amino acids: CASSQDIGRSYNEQFF. The CDR3 region has the DNA TGCGCCAGCAGCCAAGATATCGGGAGGTCCTACAATGAGCAGTTCTTC.

This sequence joins TRBV29-1 and TRBJ2-3; 8 nucleotides align to TRBD2. The CDR3 is 14 amino acids. V was pared by 6 bases and J by 8 bases, with 13 bases of the junction left unmatched. The V gene's germline CDR1 is SQVTM and CDR2 ANQGSEA. The CDR3: CSVQVPGLGGTQYF. The CDR3, as DNA: TGCAGCGTACAAGTCCCGGGACTAGGGGGTACGCAGTATTTT.

The chain is built from TRBV5-6 and TRBJ2-7; 9 bases match TRBD1. Trimming took 3 bases from V and 6 from J; bases not matched to a gene: 10. Germline V gene sequence: CDR1 SGHDT, CDR2 YYEEEE. The CDR3 is 15 residues long. The CDR3 sequence: CASSYRTGAQGEQYF. The CDR3, as DNA: TGTGCCAGCAGCTACCGGACAGGGGCACAAGGCGAGCAGTACTTC.

This clonotype was found a few times. The chain joins TRBV28 to TRBJ2-5; D is unclear. This CDR3 comprises 14 residues. The germline V gene encodes CDR1 MDHEN and CDR2 SYDVKM. Trimming removed 4 bases from V and 2 bases from J, with 11 bases in between. CDR3 sequence: CASSYDGLQETQYF. The CDR3 DNA follows: TGTGCCAGCAGTTATGACGGCTTACAAGAGACCCAGTACTTC.

This clonotype was found many times. The V gene is TRBV5-1, the J gene TRBJ2-1; the match to TRBD1 covers 8 bases. This CDR3 has 15 residues. V shed 2 bases, J shed 6 bases, and the junction held 7 bases outside the gene matches. Germline V lookup: CDR1 SGHRS, CDR2 YFSETQ. CDR3 nucleotide sequence: TGCGCCAGCAGCTTCGGTAAGGACAGGGTCAATGAGCAGTTCTTC. Its translation: CASSFGKDRVNEQFF.

The gene calls are TRBV7-6 and TRBJ2-1, with 7 bases aligning to TRBD1. Germline loops: CDR1 SGHVS, CDR2 FNYEAQ. With 3 bases clipped from V and 6 bases from J, the junction kept 5 bases outside the gene matches. The CDR3 runs to 14 residues. The CDR3 bases are TGTGCCAGCAGCTTTCAGACAGGGATCAATGAGCAGTTCTTC. It translates to CASSFQTGINEQFF.

The CDR3 DNA is TGTGCCAGCAGCAGGACAGGGGGGGACTACGAGCAGTACTTC. Encoded protein: CASSRTGGDYEQYF. V usage is TRBV7-9 and J usage is TRBJ2-7; 10 bases align to TRBD1. CDR3 length: 14 amino acids. Unmatched junction bases numbered 4, after V lost 5 bases and J lost 3 bases. Germline lookup yields CDR1 SEHNR and CDR2 FQNEAQ (reference sequence).